This record covers a single T cell receptor (beta chain). Its antigen is currently unknown. Vbeta (60) and Jbeta (13) primers were used in the PCR. TCRdb's table, derived via immunoSEQ multiplex PCR, lists solely in-frame clones and lacks some. Of more than 150,000 clones listed, 81% are singletons. This entry comes from a study of cytomegalovirus exposure and HLA in healthy donors. Overall study context: About 83 million unique TCRs from HLA-typed donors made up an early data release.

Study outcomes and limitations: Apart from CMV serostatus, no immune exposure information was available.

This TCR came from a woman aged 25-40 years in good health and CMV-seronegative. Sequenced: PBMCs.

CDR3 nucleotide sequence: TGTGCCAGCAGAACCCGGACAGGGGGTAGCGACGAGCAGTACTTC. Translating gives CASRTRTGGSDEQYF. The chain carries TRBV27 and TRBJ2-7, with 10 bases lining up with TRBD1. CDR3 size: 15 residues. Trimming at V came to 6 bases and at J to 5 bases, leaving 10 bases not matched to a gene. Germline CDR1 reads MNHEY; CDR2 reads SMNVEV (reference sequence).